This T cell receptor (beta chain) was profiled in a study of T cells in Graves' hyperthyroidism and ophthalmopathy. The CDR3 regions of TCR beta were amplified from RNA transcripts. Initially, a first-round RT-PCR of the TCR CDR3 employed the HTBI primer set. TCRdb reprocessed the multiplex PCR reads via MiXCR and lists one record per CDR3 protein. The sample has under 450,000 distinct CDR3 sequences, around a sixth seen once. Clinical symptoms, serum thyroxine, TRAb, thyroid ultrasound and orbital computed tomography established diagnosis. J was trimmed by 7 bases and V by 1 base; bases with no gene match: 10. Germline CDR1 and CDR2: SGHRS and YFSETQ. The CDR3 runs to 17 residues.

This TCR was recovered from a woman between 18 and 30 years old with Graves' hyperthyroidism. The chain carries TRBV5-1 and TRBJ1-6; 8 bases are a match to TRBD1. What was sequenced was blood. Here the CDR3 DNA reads TGCGCCAGCAGCTTGACACCTCAGGGGACAGGCAATTCACCCCTCCACTTT. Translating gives CASSLTPQGTGNSPLHF.